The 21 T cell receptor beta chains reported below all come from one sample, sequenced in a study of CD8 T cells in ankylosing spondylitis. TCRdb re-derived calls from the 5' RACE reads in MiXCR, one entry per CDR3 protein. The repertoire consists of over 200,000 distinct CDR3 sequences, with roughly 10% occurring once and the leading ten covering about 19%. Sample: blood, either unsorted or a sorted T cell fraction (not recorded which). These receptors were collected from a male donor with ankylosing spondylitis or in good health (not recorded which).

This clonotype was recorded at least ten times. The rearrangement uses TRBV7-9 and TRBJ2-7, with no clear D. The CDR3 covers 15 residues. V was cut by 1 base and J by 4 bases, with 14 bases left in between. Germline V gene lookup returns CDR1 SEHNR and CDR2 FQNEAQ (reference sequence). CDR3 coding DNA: TGTGCCAGCAGCTTAGGGCACCTAGACGGGTACGAGCAGTACTTC. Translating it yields CASSLGHLDGYEQYF.

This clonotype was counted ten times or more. The CDR3 nucleotides are TGTGCCAGCAGTTCAGACAGGGTGCTGGAGACCCAGTACTTC. It translates to CASSSDRVLETQYF. The rearrangement joins TRBV28 to TRBJ2-5; 7 positions agree with TRBD1. Germline assignment: CDR1 MDHEN and CDR2 SYDVKM. CDR3 length: 14 amino acids. Trimming took 4 bases from V and 5 from J; bases not matched to a gene: 7.

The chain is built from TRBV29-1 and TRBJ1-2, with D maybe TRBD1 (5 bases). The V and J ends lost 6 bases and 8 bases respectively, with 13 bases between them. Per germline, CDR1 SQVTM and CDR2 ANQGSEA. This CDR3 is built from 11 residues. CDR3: CSVEPWGGYTF. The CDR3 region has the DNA TGCAGCGTCGAGCCCTGGGGGGGCTACACCTTC.

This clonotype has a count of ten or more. The CDR3 protein is CSARERTGDTQYF. CDR3 in DNA: TGCAGTGCTAGAGAACGGACAGGGGATACGCAGTATTTT. This sequence joins TRBV20-1 and TRBJ2-3; 8 bases align to TRBD1. The CDR3 spans 13 residues. V shed 0 bases and J 6 bases; nucleotides not matched to a gene: 2. In germline, CDR1 is DFQATT, CDR2 SNEGSKA (reference sequence).

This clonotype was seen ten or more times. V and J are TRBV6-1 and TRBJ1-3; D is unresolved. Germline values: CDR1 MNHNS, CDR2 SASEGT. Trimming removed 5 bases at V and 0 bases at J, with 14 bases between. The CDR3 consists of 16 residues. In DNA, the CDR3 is TGTGCCAGCAGTCCCAACCCCGCAGGCTCTGGAAACACCATATATTTT. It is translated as CASSPNPAGSGNTIYF.

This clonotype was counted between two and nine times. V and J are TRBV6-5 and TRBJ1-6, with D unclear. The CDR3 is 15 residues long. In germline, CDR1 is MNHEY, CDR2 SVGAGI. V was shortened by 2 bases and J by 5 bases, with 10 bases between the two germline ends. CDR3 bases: TGTGCCAGCAGTTACCTTTCTTCGGATAATTCACCCCTCCACTTT. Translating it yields CASSYLSSDNSPLHF.

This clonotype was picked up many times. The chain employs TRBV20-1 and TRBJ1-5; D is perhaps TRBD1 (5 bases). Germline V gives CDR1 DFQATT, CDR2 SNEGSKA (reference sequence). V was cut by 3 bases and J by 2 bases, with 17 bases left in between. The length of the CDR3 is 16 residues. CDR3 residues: CSARGLLAMGNQPQHF. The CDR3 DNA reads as TGCAGTGCTAGGGGACTCCTGGCAATGGGCAATCAGCCCCAGCATTTT.

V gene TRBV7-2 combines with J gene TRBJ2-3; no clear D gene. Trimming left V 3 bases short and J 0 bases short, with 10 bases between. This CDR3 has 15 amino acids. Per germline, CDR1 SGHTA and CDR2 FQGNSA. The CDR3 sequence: CASSFLGRSTDTQYF. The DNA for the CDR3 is TGTGCCAGCAGCTTTTTGGGCCGGAGCACAGATACGCAGTATTTT.

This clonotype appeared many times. The CDR3 coding sequence is TGCAGTGCGAAAGGCCGGGCCCCCTCTGGAAACACCATATATTTT. Its protein product is CSAKGRAPSGNTIYF. The chain is built from TRBV20-1 and TRBJ1-3; D call uncertain. V was pared by 6 bases and J by 0 bases, with 15 bases between. CDR3 length equals 15 residues. Germline lookup yields CDR1 DFQATT and CDR2 SNEGSKA (reference sequence).

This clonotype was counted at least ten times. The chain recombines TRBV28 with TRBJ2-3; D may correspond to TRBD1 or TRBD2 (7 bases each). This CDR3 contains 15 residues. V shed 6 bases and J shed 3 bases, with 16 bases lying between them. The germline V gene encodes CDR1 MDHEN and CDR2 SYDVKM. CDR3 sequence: CASRPQGGPTDTQYF. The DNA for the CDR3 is TGTGCCAGCAGACCCCAGGGGGGGCCTACAGATACGCAGTATTTT. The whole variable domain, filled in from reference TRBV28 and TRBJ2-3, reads DVKVTQSSRYLVKRTGEKVFLECVQDMDHENMFWYRQDPGLGLRLIYFSYDVKMKEKGDIPEGYSVSREKKERFSLILESASTNQTSMYLCASRPQGGPTDTQYFGPGTRLTVL.

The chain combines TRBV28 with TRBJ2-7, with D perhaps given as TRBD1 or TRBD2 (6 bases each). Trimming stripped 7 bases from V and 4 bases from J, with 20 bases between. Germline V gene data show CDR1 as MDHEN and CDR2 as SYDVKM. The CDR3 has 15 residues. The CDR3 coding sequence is TGTGCCAGCAACCTCCCGGGGGCAGGGTTATACGAGCAGTACTTC. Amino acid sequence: CASNLPGAGLYEQYF.

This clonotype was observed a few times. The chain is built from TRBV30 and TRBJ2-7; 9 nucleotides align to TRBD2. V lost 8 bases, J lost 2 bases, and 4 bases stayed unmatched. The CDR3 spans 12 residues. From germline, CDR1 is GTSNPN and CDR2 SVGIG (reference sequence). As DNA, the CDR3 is TGTGCCCACGCGGGGGGGCCCTACGAGCAGTACTTC. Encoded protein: CAHAGGPYEQYF.

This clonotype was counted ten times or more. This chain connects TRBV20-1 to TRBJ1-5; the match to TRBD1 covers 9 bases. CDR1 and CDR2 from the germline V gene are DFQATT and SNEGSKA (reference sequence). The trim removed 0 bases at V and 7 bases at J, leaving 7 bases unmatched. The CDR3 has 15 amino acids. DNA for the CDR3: TGCAGTGCTAGAGAGCCTACAGGGGGCCGGCAGCCCCAGCATTTT. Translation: CSAREPTGGRQPQHF.

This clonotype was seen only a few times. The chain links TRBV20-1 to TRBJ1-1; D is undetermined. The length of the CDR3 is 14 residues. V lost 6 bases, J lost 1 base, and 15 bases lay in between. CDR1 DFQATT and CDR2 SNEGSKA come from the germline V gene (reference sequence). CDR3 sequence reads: CSAPAAATNTEAFF. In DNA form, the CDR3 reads TGCAGTGCCCCAGCGGCAGCAACGAACACTGAAGCTTTCTTT.

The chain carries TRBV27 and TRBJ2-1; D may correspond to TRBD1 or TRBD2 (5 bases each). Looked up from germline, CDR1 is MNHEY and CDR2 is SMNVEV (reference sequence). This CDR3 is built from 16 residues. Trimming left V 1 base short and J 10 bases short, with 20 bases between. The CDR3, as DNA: TGTGCCAGCAGTTTATTAGTCACAGGACTGGACGTGGAGCAGTTCTTC. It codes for CASSLLVTGLDVEQFF.

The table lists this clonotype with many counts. Written as DNA, the CDR3 is TGTGCCAGCAGCCAAGTAGGGCCAGAACTGTTTTTT. It codes for CASSQVGPELFF. This chain links TRBV3-1 with TRBJ1-4; no definite D call. Germline V gene lookup returns CDR1 LGHDT and CDR2 YNNKEL (reference sequence). The CDR3 is 12 residues long. The V gene lost 1 base and the J gene lost 12 bases, with 9 bases spanning the gap.

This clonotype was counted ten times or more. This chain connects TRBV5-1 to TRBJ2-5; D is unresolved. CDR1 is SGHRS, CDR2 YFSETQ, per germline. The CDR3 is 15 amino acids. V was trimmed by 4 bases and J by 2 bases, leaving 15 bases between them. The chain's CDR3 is CASSQEQPPQETQYF. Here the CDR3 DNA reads TGCGCCAGCAGCCAAGAGCAGCCACCACAAGAGACCCAGTACTTC.

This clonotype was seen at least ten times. The CDR3 DNA sequence: TGTGCCAGCAGCTCGGGGGGACGACCCCTCGAGCAGTTCTTC. It specifies CASSSGGRPLEQFF. V gene TRBV7-9 combines with J gene TRBJ2-1, with 7 positions matching TRBD2. Germline assignment: CDR1 SEHNR and CDR2 FQNEAQ (reference sequence). V lost 4 bases, J lost 10 bases, and 10 bases stayed unmatched. The CDR3 covers 14 residues.

CDR3 protein: CASSQDSGGDQPQHF. CDR3 nucleotide sequence: TGTGCCAGCAGCCAAGATTCCGGAGGAGATCAGCCCCAGCATTTT. The chain carries TRBV3-1 and TRBJ1-5; D not certain. This CDR3 comprises 15 residues. The V gene's germline CDR1 is LGHDT and CDR2 YNNKEL (reference sequence). V was clipped by 0 bases and J by 5 bases, with 11 bases between them.

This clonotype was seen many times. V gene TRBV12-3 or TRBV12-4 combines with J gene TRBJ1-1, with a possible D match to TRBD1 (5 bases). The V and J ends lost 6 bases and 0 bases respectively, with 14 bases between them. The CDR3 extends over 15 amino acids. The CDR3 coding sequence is TGTGCCAGCAGCTTCCCGGGACGGTTGAACACTGAAGCTTTCTTT. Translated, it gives CASSFPGRLNTEAFF.

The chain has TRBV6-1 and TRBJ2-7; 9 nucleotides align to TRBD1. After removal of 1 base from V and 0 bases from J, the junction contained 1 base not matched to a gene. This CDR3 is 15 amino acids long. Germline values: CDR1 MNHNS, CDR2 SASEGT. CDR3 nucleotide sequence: TGTGCCAGCAGTGAAGAGACAGGGGGCTCCTACGAGCAGTACTTC. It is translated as CASSEETGGSYEQYF.